Below are 2 T cell receptor beta chains sequenced from a single sample in a study of blood T cells in healthy people across ages. The second PCR ran roughly 6 to 11 cycles with a sample-barcoded 5' primer and J-beta primers. TCRdb re-derived calls from the 5' RACE reads in MiXCR, one entry per CDR3 protein. Among 650,000 to 1,000,000 distinct CDR3 sequences, roughly 46% were seen once, and the ten largest hold 15% to 20%. The source material was blood. The origin of the receptors is a man older than 75 in good health.

The V call is TRBV20-1, the J call TRBJ2-1, with 8 bases fitting TRBD2. This CDR3 contains 14 residues. CDR1 DFQATT and CDR2 SNEGSKA come from the germline V gene (reference sequence). After removal of 5 bases from V and 7 bases from J, the junction contained 10 bases not matched to a gene. The CDR3 nucleotides are TGCAGTGCTCAATCCGGGAGGGCCATAAATGAGCAGTTCTTC. Protein: CSAQSGRAINEQFF.

This chain links TRBV6-1 with TRBJ1-5; the match to TRBD1 covers 10 bases. The V segment lost 4 bases and the J segment 3 bases; nucleotides outside the gene matches: 6. CDR3 size: 16 residues. Germline V gene data show CDR1 as MNHNS and CDR2 as SASEGT. The CDR3 DNA reads as TGTGCCAGCAGTGGACTTGGGACAGGGGTCAATCAGCCCCAGCATTTT. Translation: CASSGLGTGVNQPQHF.